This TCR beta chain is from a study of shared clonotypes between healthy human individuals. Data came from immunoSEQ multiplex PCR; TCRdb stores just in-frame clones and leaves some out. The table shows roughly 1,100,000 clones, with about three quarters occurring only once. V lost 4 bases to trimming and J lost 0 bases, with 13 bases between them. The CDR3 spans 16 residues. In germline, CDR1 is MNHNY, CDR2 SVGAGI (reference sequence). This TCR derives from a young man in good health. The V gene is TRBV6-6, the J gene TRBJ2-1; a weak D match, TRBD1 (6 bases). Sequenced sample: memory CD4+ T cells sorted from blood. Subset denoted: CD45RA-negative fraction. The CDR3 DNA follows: TGTGCCAGCAGTTCGCCAGACAGGAGCTCCTACAATGAGCAGTTCTTC. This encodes CASSSPDRSSYNEQFF.